The 23 T cell receptor beta chains below come from one sample, sequenced in a study of CD8+ T cells in alopecia areata. Treatment here: oral pan-JAK inhibitor, 5-10 mg twice daily. Sequencing used cDNA as its template, made by extracting RNA and reverse transcribing it. Sequencing used immunoSEQ multiplex PCR; TCRdb keeps in-frame clones, though not all of them. The repertoire holds about 200,000 clones, with more than 45% as singletons. The source material was CD4+ T cells sorted from blood, sampled at week 4, from a patient treated with tofacitinib. These receptor sequences come from a human donor with alopecia areata.

This chain joins TRBV4-1 and TRBJ2-7; 7 positions match TRBD2. Looked up from germline, CDR1 is MGHRA and CDR2 is YSYEKL. With 0 bases clipped from V and 4 bases from J, the junction kept 9 bases outside the gene matches. This CDR3 comprises 16 residues. The CDR3 DNA is TGCGCCAGCAGCCAAGATTGGCGGGGGAAGGATTACGAGCAGTACTTC. Translated, it gives CASSQDWRGKDYEQYF.

This sequence joins TRBV29-1 and TRBJ1-2; D is unresolved. The V gene's germline CDR1 is SQVTM and CDR2 ANQGSEA. The V end was cut by 6 bases, the J end by 7 bases, with 9 bases between. The CDR3 consists of 10 residues. The CDR3 loop is CSVSDGGYTF. For the CDR3, the DNA is TGCAGCGTGTCGGACGGTGGCTACACCTTC. The full variable domain, completed using reference TRBV29-1 and TRBJ1-2, is SAVISQKPSRDICQRGTSLTIQCQVDSQVTMMFWYRQQPGQSLTLIATANQGSEATYESGFVIDKFPISRPNLTFSTLTVSNMSPEDSSIYLCSVSDGGYTFGSGTRLTVV.

The chain links TRBV19 to TRBJ1-2; 10 nucleotides line up with TRBD1. The CDR3 consists of 16 residues. V was pared by 5 bases and J by 2 bases, with 8 bases of the junction left unmatched. The germline gives CDR1 LNHDA, CDR2 SQIVND (reference sequence). The CDR3 reads CASSPSRDRGNYGYTF. Written as DNA, the CDR3 is TGTGCCAGTAGTCCCTCCCGGGACAGGGGAAACTATGGCTACACCTTC.

This clone occurred a few times. This sequence joins TRBV7-9 and TRBJ2-3; 7 bases match TRBD1. V was pared by 11 bases and J by 0 bases, with 11 bases of the junction left unmatched. The CDR3 length is 15 residues. Germline lookup yields CDR1 SEHNR and CDR2 FQNEAQ (reference sequence). CDR3 amino acids: CAGLPTGPSTDTQYF. Here the CDR3 DNA reads TGTGCCGGCTTACCGACAGGGCCTAGCACAGATACGCAGTATTTT.

The CDR3 DNA reads as TGCGCCAGCAGCGCTAAACTAGGGGACACTGAAGCTTTCTTT. Protein sequence: CASSAKLGDTEAFF. The chain has TRBV5-1 and TRBJ1-1; a possible D gene is TRBD1 (5 bases). This CDR3 is built from 14 residues. Trimming cost V 4 bases and J 3 bases, with 13 bases left between them. CDR1 SGHRS and CDR2 YFSETQ come from the germline V gene.

The chain employs TRBV5-1 and TRBJ2-3; TRBD1 matches 8 bases. This CDR3 has 16 amino acids. Per germline, CDR1 SGHRS and CDR2 YFSETQ. After removal of 3 bases from V and 2 bases from J, the junction contained 8 bases not matched to a gene. The CDR3 DNA reads as TGCGCCAGCAGCTCCACCCCGGGACAGGCCACAGATACGCAGTATTTT. Translating gives CASSSTPGQATDTQYF.

The table lists this clone with many counts. V usage is TRBV5-1 and J usage is TRBJ2-1; 10 positions agree with TRBD2. The CDR3 length is 15 residues. With V trimmed by 5 bases and J by 1 base, 3 bases remained unmatched. Per the germline V gene, CDR1 is SGHRS and CDR2 is YFSETQ. CDR3: CASRPTSGSYNEQFF. In DNA form, the CDR3 reads TGCGCCAGCAGGCCGACTAGCGGGTCCTACAATGAGCAGTTCTTC.

This chain uses TRBV29-1 with TRBJ1-1, with D tentatively TRBD1 (5 bases). This CDR3 comprises 11 residues. In germline, CDR1 is SQVTM, CDR2 ANQGSEA. CDR3 coding DNA: TGCGGGGGAGAAGGGTCCCCAGGGGCTTTCTTT. Its protein product is CGGEGSPGAFF.

This clone was counted between two and nine times. J is TRBJ2-2 and V is TRBV4-1; either TRBD1 or TRBD2 may supply D (5 bases each). The CDR3 covers 15 residues. V lost 1 base and J 5 bases, leaving 11 bases between the germline ends. Germline V gives CDR1 MGHRA, CDR2 YSYEKL. The CDR3 bases are TGCGCCAGCAGCCAAGTGGGGACCATTACCGGGGAGCTGTTTTTT. Translation: CASSQVGTITGELFF.

This rearrangement joins TRBV5-1 to TRBJ1-1; unclear D gene. This CDR3 region has 13 residues. Between the trimmed V and J ends, which lost 0 bases and 3 bases, there was a span of 6 bases. The germline V gene has CDR1 SGHRS and CDR2 YFSETQ. CDR3 sequence reads: CASSLAEDTEAFF. The CDR3 coding sequence is TGCGCCAGCAGCTTGGCCGAGGACACTGAAGCTTTCTTT.

The rearrangement joins TRBV4-3 to TRBJ2-7, with 8 bases matching TRBD1. This CDR3 comprises 13 residues. V was clipped by 3 bases and J by 6 bases; unmatched bases: 4. Germline V CDR1 and CDR2: LGHNA, YSLEER. The CDR3 DNA reads as TGCGCCAGCAGCCAGGCAGGGGGCACCGAGCAGTACTTC. It yields the protein CASSQAGGTEQYF.

The chain combines TRBV19 with TRBJ2-5; TRBD1 is a possible D gene (6 bases). V was pared by 4 bases and J by 0 bases, with 15 bases between. The CDR3 covers 16 residues. Germline lookup yields CDR1 LNHDA and CDR2 SQIVND (reference sequence). The CDR3 spells CASSRTTGKYQETQYF. Written as DNA, the CDR3 is TGTGCCAGTAGTAGAACGACAGGAAAGTACCAAGAGACCCAGTACTTC.

This clone was observed a few times. The gene calls are TRBV9 and TRBJ2-5; TRBD1 agrees at 7 bases. With V trimmed by 0 bases and J by 2 bases, 4 bases remained unmatched. The V gene's germline CDR1 is SGDLS and CDR2 YYNGEE. This CDR3 spans 15 amino acids. CDR3 in DNA: TGTGCCAGCAGCGTAGCGCCAGGGGGACAAGAGACCCAGTACTTC. Its protein is CASSVAPGGQETQYF.

The chain combines TRBV29-1 with TRBJ2-3; a possible D gene is TRBD2 (6 bases). The CDR3 length is 13 residues. V lost 3 bases to trimming and J lost 0 bases, with 7 bases between them. Germline V gene data show CDR1 as SQVTM and CDR2 as ANQGSEA. CDR3 in amino acids: CSVEGLSTDTQYF. The CDR3 coding sequence is TGCAGCGTTGAGGGACTCAGCACAGATACGCAGTATTTT.

Points on this clone: Distinct nucleotide sequences in the sample also encode this CDR3. The chain uses TRBV29-1 and TRBJ2-3, with D unresolved. From germline, CDR1 is SQVTM and CDR2 ANQGSEA. This CDR3 contains 11 residues. V was cut by 6 bases and J by 2 bases, with 6 bases left in between. The CDR3 spells CSVRNTDTQYF. CDR3 nucleotides: TGCAGCGTGCGAAACACAGATACGCAGTATTTT.

The V and J genes are TRBV29-1 and TRBJ1-2; D perhaps matches TRBD1 (6 bases). V was clipped by 4 bases and J by 8 bases, with 11 bases between them. Germline CDR1 and CDR2: SQVTM and ANQGSEA. The CDR3 loop spans 11 amino acids. The CDR3 DNA follows: TGCAGCGTTGGGGCAGGGGAAGGCTACACCTTC. Amino acids: CSVGAGEGYTF.

This chain uses TRBV28 with TRBJ1-1; possibly TRBD1 for D (5 bases). V lost 7 bases and J lost 8, with 20 bases in between. CDR1 is MDHEN and CDR2 is SYDVKM in the germline V gene. The CDR3 runs to 14 residues. This chain's CDR3 is CASTTLGVGQEAFF. The CDR3 DNA reads TGTGCCAGCACCACCCTCGGGGTCGGACAAGAAGCTTTCTTT.

In the case of this clone: Within the sample, other DNA sequences also encode this same CDR3. This chain's CDR3 is CAWSVQMNTEAFF. CDR3 DNA: TGTGCCTGGAGTGTACAGATGAACACTGAAGCTTTCTTT. The rearrangement uses TRBV30 and TRBJ1-1; no reliable D call. CDR3 size: 13 residues. Per germline, CDR1 GTSNPN and CDR2 SVGIG (reference sequence). Deletions cut 0 bases from V and 0 bases from J, with 5 bases between. The variable domain in full, completed from reference TRBV30 and TRBJ1-1, reads SQTIHQWPATLVQPVGSPLSLECTVEGTSNPNLYWYRQAAGRGLQLLFYSVGIGQISSEVPQNLSASRPQDRQFILSSKKLLLSDSGFYLCAWSVQMNTEAFFGQGTRLTVV.

The chain carries TRBV30 and TRBJ1-1; D is ambiguous. The CDR3 spans 13 residues. V dropped 0 bases and J dropped 4 bases, with 9 bases sitting between them. From germline, CDR1 is GTSNPN and CDR2 SVGIG (reference sequence). CDR3 coding DNA: TGTGCCTGGAGTGTACGTGGAGCCACTGAAGCTTTCTTT. The encoded protein is CAWSVRGATEAFF.

This chain uses TRBV7-2 with TRBJ2-2; D may correspond to TRBD1 or TRBD2 (6 bases each). Trimming took 6 bases from V and 6 from J, leaving 14 bases between them. The CDR3 spans 14 residues. The germline V gene encodes CDR1 SGHTA and CDR2 FQGNSA. The CDR3 DNA sequence: TGTGCCAGCAGAATTAAGGAGGGGGCCGGGGAGCTGTTTTTT. The encoded protein is CASRIKEGAGELFF.

The chain couples TRBV7-2 to TRBJ2-3, with D perhaps TRBD2 (5 bases). The CDR3 is 14 amino acids. V lost 7 bases, J lost 2 bases, and 13 bases lay in between. The germline CDR1 and CDR2 sequences are SGHTA and FQGNSA. DNA for the CDR3: TGTGCCAGCACCATGGAGGTCTTCACAGATACGCAGTATTTT. Residues: CASTMEVFTDTQYF.

V usage is TRBV15 and J usage is TRBJ2-3; no clear D. The CDR3 sequence is 12 residues long. The germline CDR1 and CDR2 sequences are LNHNV and YYDKDF (reference sequence). Deletions cut 5 bases from V and 4 bases from J, with 7 bases between. The CDR3 loop reads CATSRRSDTQYF. CDR3 DNA sequence: TGTGCCACCAGCCGCCGTTCAGATACGCAGTATTTT. Together with reference TRBV15 and TRBJ2-3, the CDR3 gives the full variable domain: DAMVIQNPRYQVTQFGKPVTLSCSQTLNHNVMYWYQQKSSQAPKLLFHYYDKDFNNEADTPDNFQSRRPNTSFCFLDIRSPGLGDTAMYLCATSRRSDTQYFGPGTRLTVL.

The table lists this clone with a few counts. This chain's CDR3 is CASSPAPPSGANVLTF. The CDR3 DNA reads as TGCGCCAGCAGCCCAGCTCCACCCTCTGGGGCCAACGTCCTGACTTTC. The chain has TRBV4-3 and TRBJ2-6; no reliable D call. Germline-derived CDR1 and CDR2 are LGHNA and YSLEER. Trimming cost V 4 bases and J 0 bases, with 10 bases left between them. The CDR3 totals 16 residues.